Sequencing of this T cell receptor beta chain was carried out in a study of blood T cell repertoires in COVID-19. Study-level information: Italy, Spain and the United States were the sources of the convalescent and acute COVID-19 samples.

Trimming at V came to 6 bases and at J to 6 bases, leaving 11 bases not matched to a gene. Germline assignment: CDR1 SGHRS and CDR2 YFSETQ. The CDR3 extends over 14 amino acids. Authors' data handling: Amplification of reference gene primers was used by the study to estimate nucleated cell counts. Libraries were prepared by immunoSEQ multiplex PCR; TCRdb keeps only in-frame clonotypes and omits some of them. The DNA gave D and trimming, while V, J and clone size come from that table. The profile shows some 170,000 clones, around 83% of them singletons. The chain has TRBV5-1 and TRBJ1-2, with 7 bases fitting TRBD1. The receptor was isolated from an older woman with acute or convalescent COVID-19. Sequencing used peripheral blood. The CDR3 DNA reads TGCGCCAGCAACGACAGGGCTGAAGGCCATGGCTACACCTTC. Translation: CASNDRAEGHGYTF. Full variable domain (remainder filled in from reference TRBV5-1 and TRBJ1-2): KAGVTQTPRYLIKTRGQQVTLSCSPISGHRSVSWYQQTPGQGLQFLFEYFSETQRNKGNFPGRFSGRQFSNSRSEMNVSTLELGDSALYLCASNDRAEGHGYTFGSGTRLTVV.